This T cell receptor (beta chain) was observed in a study of CD8 T cells in ankylosing spondylitis. 5'-RACE, quantitative and with molecular barcodes, yielded the TCR beta libraries. TCRdb itself ran the 5' RACE reads through MiXCR, one entry per CDR3 protein. The sample yields about 440,000 distinct CDR3 sequences, 15% to 20% seen once. Only a few counts were recorded for this clonotype. Its antigen is not identified. The CDR3 loop spans 15 amino acids. V shed 7 bases, J shed 3 bases, and the junction held 5 bases outside the gene matches. Per the germline V gene, CDR1 is SGDLS and CDR2 is YYNGEE. Overall study results and limits: CD8+ by phenotype, disease-linked clones were relatively rare in peripheral blood. In ankylosing spondylitis blood, a motif of roughly 8 highly homologous TCR beta variants appeared characteristic. There were earlier reports of some motif variants in reactive arthritis synovial fluid and blood.

The sample comprised blood, either unsorted or a sorted T cell fraction (not recorded which). The chain recombines TRBV9 with TRBJ2-2; TRBD2 agrees at 11 bases. The TCR sequence derives from a male donor with ankylosing spondylitis. Here the CDR3 DNA reads TGTGCCAGCTCACTAGCGGGAGAGTACACCGGGGAGCTGTTTTTT. Protein: CASSLAGEYTGELFF.